The next 7 T cell receptor beta chains were all read from a single sample in a study of blood T cells in healthy people across ages. The authors ran a second PCR of about 6 to 12 cycles using a sample-barcoded 5' primer and a J-beta primer mix. TCRdb ran MiXCR on the 5' RACE reads and lists one entry per CDR3 protein. The data show 1.4 million to 1.5 million distinct CDR3 sequences, approximately 38% seen once. The sequencing input was blood. These receptors all come from a woman under 30 in good health.

The V call is TRBV7-2, the J call TRBJ2-7; D is perhaps TRBD2 (5 bases). The CDR3 is 16 residues long. V was trimmed by 7 bases and J by 3 bases, leaving 22 bases between them. CDR1 and CDR2 from the germline V gene are SGHTA and FQGNSA. The CDR3 is CASTGPGGSGDYEQYF. CDR3 DNA sequence: TGTGCCAGCACCGGGCCAGGTGGAAGCGGAGACTACGAGCAGTACTTC.

V and J are TRBV21-1 and TRBJ2-1; the table's D call, TRBD2, was not checked against the DNA. TRBV21-1 is a recognized pseudogene. The CDR3 covers 19 residues. CDR3: CASSHAPLAVRGKYNEQFF. CDR3 nucleotides: TGTGCCAGCAGCCACGCGCCACTAGCGGTTAGGGGAAAATACAATGAGCAGTTCTTC.

The V call is TRBV5-1, the J call TRBJ2-1; 9 bases match TRBD1. This CDR3 is 15 amino acids long. V trimming: 3 bases; J trimming: 6 bases; junction bases outside the gene matches: 7. Germline V gene sequence: CDR1 SGHRS, CDR2 YFSETQ. The DNA for the CDR3 is TGCGCCAGCAGCTGCCGGACAGGGGAAGTCAATGAGCAGTTCTTC. It translates to CASSCRTGEVNEQFF.

This clonotype was detected only a few times. V and J are TRBV11-2 and TRBJ2-1; perhaps TRBD2 as D (5 bases). Germline-derived CDR1 and CDR2 are SGHAT and FQNNGV. Trimming stripped 5 bases from V and 8 bases from J, with 16 bases between. The CDR3 has 14 residues. CDR3 in amino acids: CASSPPPSFYEQFF. CDR3 coding DNA: TGTGCCAGCAGCCCCCCTCCTAGCTTCTATGAGCAGTTCTTC.

This chain links TRBV18 with TRBJ2-5; D may be TRBD1 (6 bases). The CDR3 is 13 residues long. V lost 3 bases, J lost 11 bases, and 16 bases lay in between. Germline values: CDR1 KGHSH, CDR2 LQKENI. CDR3 amino acids: CASSPDIPGEQYF. DNA for the CDR3: TGTGCCAGCTCACCCGATATCCCAGGGGAGCAGTACTTC.

This clonotype was counted a few times. V gene TRBV2 combines with J gene TRBJ2-6; D not certain. CDR3 length equals 15 residues. Germline assignment: CDR1 SNHLY and CDR2 FYNNEI. V was pared by 5 bases and J by 2 bases, with 10 bases between. The CDR3, as DNA: TGTGCCAGCAGTATTGACGGAACTGGGGCCAACGTCCTGACTTTC. It codes for CASSIDGTGANVLTF.

J is TRBJ2-5 and V is TRBV7-2; 8 bases match TRBD2. Germline CDR1 and CDR2: SGHTA and FQGNSA. This CDR3 contains 16 residues. The ends lost 3 bases at V and 11 bases at J; junction bases unmatched: 17. CDR3 in DNA: TGTGCCAGCAGCTTTCGGGCGGGAGGCCTGGGGAATGAGCAGTACTTC. Amino acid sequence: CASSFRAGGLGNEQYF.